The clone carrying this T cell receptor beta chain occurred once. Between the trimmed V and J ends, which lost 3 bases and 2 bases, there was a span of 10 bases. This CDR3 is built from 14 residues. Germline V CDR1 and CDR2: KGHSH, LQKENI. Enrolled during active infection, Seattle patients were then followed longitudinally. TCRdb keeps only in-frame clones here, not all; method: immunoSEQ multiplex PCR. The sample consists of roughly 180,000 clones, approximately 84% of them appearing once. These data come from a study of blood T cell repertoires in COVID-19. The V and J genes are TRBV18 and TRBJ2-5, with D possibly TRBD2 on 6 matching bases. The clonotype was recovered from a woman in her fifties or sixties with COVID-19, enrolled during active disease. Sequenced sample: peripheral blood. CDR3 coding DNA: TGTGCCAGCTCACCGGGACTGGGACAAGAGACCCAGTACTTC. Translation gives CASSPGLGQETQYF.